The next 29 T cell receptor beta chains were all read from a single sample in a study of blood T cell repertoires in COVID-19. Sequencing was performed with immunoSEQ multiplex PCR; in TCRdb, only in-frame clones are kept and a portion is missing. The sample has 30,000 to 45,000 clones, over 60% seen once; the top ten hold approximately 1.9%. Sequencing was performed on peripheral blood. The receptors shown here come from a man aged 55-75 years with active COVID-19.

This clone was seen a handful of times. The chain joins TRBV19 to TRBJ2-7; 10 positions agree with TRBD2. CDR1 is LNHDA and CDR2 is SQIVND in the germline V gene (reference sequence). CDR3 size: 16 residues. Trimming took 0 bases from V and 6 from J; bases not matched to a gene: 8. The CDR3 DNA sequence: TGTGCCAGTAGTATAGATCTATTCAGCGGGAGGGGCGAGCAGTACTTC. This sequence encodes CASSIDLFSGRGEQYF.

The chain links TRBV7-2 to TRBJ1-1; tentative D call: TRBD1 (6 bases). This CDR3 spans 12 amino acids. Germline lookup yields CDR1 SGHTA and CDR2 FQGNSA. V was cut by 4 bases and J by 6 bases, with 9 bases left in between. The CDR3 DNA follows: TGTGCCAGCAGCTACAGGGCATCTGAAGCTTTCTTT. Amino acids: CASSYRASEAFF.

The chain links TRBV6-1 to TRBJ2-7; 10 bases fit TRBD2. Germline V gene data show CDR1 as MNHNS and CDR2 as SASEGT. The CDR3 consists of 15 residues. J lost 7 bases, V lost 3 bases, and 9 bases had no gene match. CDR3 nucleotides: TGTGCCAGCAGTGAGGCTAGCGGGGGACCGGAGGAGCAGTACTTC. Protein: CASSEASGGPEEQYF.

The rearrangement links TRBV27 to TRBJ2-7; 7 bases are shared with TRBD1. V shed 8 bases and J 2 bases; nucleotides not matched to a gene: 12. Germline V gene data show CDR1 as MNHEY and CDR2 as SMNVEV (reference sequence). This CDR3 comprises 15 residues. This chain's CDR3 is CASLKTGTFTYEQYF. CDR3 sequence (DNA): TGTGCCAGCCTTAAGACAGGGACCTTCACCTACGAGCAGTACTTC.

J is TRBJ1-4 and V is TRBV29-1; the D gene is possibly TRBD1 (6 bases). Germline V gene sequence: CDR1 SQVTM, CDR2 ANQGSEA. V lost 4 bases to trimming and J lost 6 bases, with 9 bases between them. CDR3 length equals 12 residues. The CDR3 protein is CSVVGGDEKLFF. The DNA for the CDR3 is TGCAGCGTTGTAGGGGGTGATGAAAAACTGTTTTTT.

The chain is built from TRBV5-1 and TRBJ2-1, with 10 bases identical to TRBD1. This CDR3 is 15 amino acids long. The V segment lost 0 bases and the J segment 6 bases; nucleotides outside the gene matches: 3. CDR1 SGHRS and CDR2 YFSETQ come from the germline V gene. The DNA of the CDR3 is TGCGCCAGCAGCTTGGGACAGGGGGCGTCCAATGAGCAGTTCTTC. It is translated as CASSLGQGASNEQFF.

V is TRBV6-4 and J is TRBJ2-3, with TRBD1 identical over 7 bases. Trimming removed 6 bases from V and 1 base from J; junction bases left unmatched: 4. The CDR3 is made up of 14 amino acids. Germline V gene lookup returns CDR1 MRHNA and CDR2 SNTAGT. CDR3 region: CASSTGDGTDTQYF. The CDR3 nucleotides are TGTGCCAGCAGCACAGGGGATGGCACAGATACGCAGTATTTT.

The V call is TRBV11-2, the J call TRBJ2-7, with D maybe TRBD1 (6 bases). This CDR3 region has 13 residues. Trimming pared 0 bases from V and 6 bases from J, leaving 9 bases between. CDR1 SGHAT and CDR2 FQNNGV come from the germline V gene. This chain's CDR3 is CASSLEPGAEQYF. DNA of the CDR3: TGTGCCAGCAGCTTAGAACCAGGGGCCGAGCAGTACTTC.

This rearrangement joins TRBV5-1 to TRBJ2-2, with TRBD1 matching 7 bases. From germline, CDR1 is SGHRS and CDR2 YFSETQ. V trimming: 3 bases; J trimming: 6 bases; junction bases outside the gene matches: 8. The CDR3 is 15 residues long. The CDR3 protein is CASSSGQPKAGELFF. The CDR3 DNA is TGCGCCAGCAGCTCGGGACAGCCTAAGGCCGGGGAGCTGTTTTTT.

The chain uses TRBV7-9 and TRBJ1-1; D may be TRBD1 (6 bases). From germline, CDR1 is SEHNR and CDR2 FQNEAQ (reference sequence). CDR3 length: 19 amino acids. Trimming left V 5 bases short and J 1 base short, with 26 bases between. The CDR3 reads CASSPPFLLDSRRNTEAFF. The CDR3 region has the DNA TGTGCCAGCAGCCCTCCCTTCCTCTTGGACAGCCGGAGGAACACTGAAGCTTTCTTT.

V is TRBV2 and J is TRBJ1-5; 10 bases fit TRBD1. The CDR3 runs 15 residues. Germline CDR1 reads SNHLY; CDR2 reads FYNNEI. V was clipped by 7 bases and J by 5 bases; unmatched bases: 8. CDR3 residues: CASTLRGTGDQPQHF. The CDR3 DNA sequence: TGTGCCAGCACCTTGAGAGGGACAGGGGATCAGCCCCAGCATTTT.

V usage is TRBV15 and J usage is TRBJ2-3; a weak D match, TRBD1 (5 bases). The CDR3 consists of 14 residues. Germline assignment: CDR1 LNHNV and CDR2 YYDKDF (reference sequence). V was clipped by 2 bases and J by 5 bases, with 11 bases between them. CDR3 DNA sequence: TGTGCCACCAGCAGACAGGGAAACGGAGATACGCAGTATTTT. It specifies CATSRQGNGDTQYF.

Regarding this clone: One end of the junction fails to match germline, which may point to a read error. This chain uses TRBV7-7 with TRBJ2-5, with D possibly matching TRBD1 (5 bases). This CDR3 region has 13 residues. Looked up from germline, CDR1 is SSHAT and CDR2 is FNYEAQ (reference sequence). CDR3 region: CASSLEQEETQYF. The CDR3 DNA reads TGTGCTAGCAGCTTAGAACAGGAAGAGACCCAGTACTTC.

The gene calls are TRBV27 and TRBJ2-7; 12 bases match TRBD1. The CDR3 length is 15 residues. V was clipped by 5 bases and J by 4 bases; unmatched bases: 6. In germline, CDR1 is MNHEY, CDR2 SMNVEV (reference sequence). The DNA for the CDR3 is TGTGCCAGCAGTCGCAAGGGACAGGGGGCTTACGAGCAGTACTTC. Encoded protein: CASSRKGQGAYEQYF.

The V gene is TRBV3-1 (or the pseudogene TRBV3-2), the J gene TRBJ2-7, with 8 positions matching TRBD2. The CDR3 extends over 16 amino acids. Trimming cost V 3 bases and J 1 base; bases outside gene matches: 8. Germline V gene lookup returns CDR1 LGHDT and CDR2 YNNKEL (reference sequence). The CDR3 DNA is TGTGCCAGCAGCCATACCCCCAGCGGGAGTTCCTACGAGCAGTACTTC. It codes for CASSHTPSGSSYEQYF.

The rearrangement joins TRBV5-1 to TRBJ2-7; D ambiguous. Germline assignment: CDR1 SGHRS and CDR2 YFSETQ. V was shortened by 3 bases and J by 0 bases, with 10 bases between the two germline ends. The CDR3 has 14 residues. CDR3 in amino acids: CASSSQRSSYEQYF. The CDR3, as DNA: TGCGCCAGCAGCTCACAGAGAAGCTCCTACGAGCAGTACTTC.

The CDR3: CASSSRATNEKLFF. The CDR3 coding sequence is TGTGCCAGCAGTAGTAGAGCAACTAATGAAAAACTGTTTTTT. The chain has TRBV2 and TRBJ1-4; D uncertain. Germline loops: CDR1 SNHLY, CDR2 FYNNEI. Trimming removed 5 bases from V and 0 bases from J, with 7 bases in between. The length of the CDR3 is 14 residues. The full variable domain, rest sourced from reference TRBV2 and TRBJ1-4, is EPEVTQTPSHQVTQMGQEVILRCVPISNHLYFYWYRQILGQKVEFLVSFYNNEISEKSEIFDDQFSVERPDGSNFTLKIRSTKLEDSAMYFCASSSRATNEKLFFGSGTQLSVL.

CDR3 protein: CASSAAGLGSNTQYF. The CDR3, as DNA: TGTGCCAGCAGCGCGGCGGGACTAGGGAGCAATACGCAGTATTTT. V usage is TRBV6-2 or TRBV6-3 and J usage is TRBJ2-3; 8 bases fit TRBD2. J was trimmed by 7 bases and V by 6 bases; bases with no gene match: 12. CDR1 is MNHEY and CDR2 is SVGEGT in the germline V gene. The CDR3 loop spans 15 amino acids.

The V and J genes are TRBV29-1 and TRBJ1-2, with 9 nucleotides matching TRBD1. Germline lookup yields CDR1 SQVTM and CDR2 ANQGSEA. The junction had 7 bases not matched to a gene; V was cut back by 7 bases and J by 7 bases. This CDR3 is built from 12 residues. Here the CDR3 reads CSAARQGGGYTF. In DNA form, the CDR3 reads TGCAGCGCCGCCAGACAGGGGGGTGGCTACACCTTC.

The gene calls are TRBV7-2 and TRBJ2-3, with a weak D call TRBD2 (6 bases). Germline CDR1 SGHTA, CDR2 FQGNSA. V gave up 7 bases and J gave up 0 bases, with 14 bases separating them. The CDR3 spans 15 residues. CDR3 amino acids: CASNPSRGSTDTQYF. In nucleotides, the CDR3 is TGTGCCAGCAACCCTTCTCGGGGGAGCACAGATACGCAGTATTTT.

This rearrangement joins TRBV11-2 to TRBJ1-2, with D unresolved. Trimming shortened V by 4 bases and J by 7 bases, and 16 bases separated the two germline ends. CDR3 size: 14 residues. CDR1 and CDR2 (germline): SGHAT, FQNNGV. In nucleotides, the CDR3 is TGTGCCAGCAGCTATGCGGGCAAGGTCGCTGGCTACACCTTC. Translated: CASSYAGKVAGYTF.

The chain links TRBV5-6 to TRBJ2-3; D is possibly TRBD2 (6 bases). In germline, CDR1 is SGHDT, CDR2 YYEEEE. This CDR3 contains 15 residues. Trimming removed 4 bases from V and 5 bases from J, with 17 bases in between. The CDR3 sequence is CASSLPSWGGDTQYF. CDR3 bases: TGTGCCAGCAGCCTGCCGTCGTGGGGAGGAGATACGCAGTATTTT.

The chain employs TRBV12-3 or TRBV12-4 and TRBJ2-1; D is undetermined. Trimming cost V 3 bases and J 6 bases, with 6 bases left between them. The CDR3 is made up of 12 amino acids. CDR3 nucleotide sequence: TGTGCCAGCAGTTTCGGGTCCAATGAGCAGTTCTTC. The encoded protein is CASSFGSNEQFF.

The rearrangement joins TRBV18 to TRBJ2-7; D is perhaps TRBD2 (7 bases). The V gene lost 6 bases and the J gene lost 3 bases, with 15 bases spanning the gap. Germline-derived CDR1 and CDR2 are KGHSH and LQKENI. The CDR3 extends over 14 amino acids. CDR3 loop: CASSTRGGYYEQYF. The CDR3 DNA follows: TGTGCCAGCTCCACAAGGGGGGGCTACTACGAGCAGTACTTC.

The V call is TRBV7-2, the J call TRBJ2-1, with D possibly TRBD1 on 5 matching bases. There are 13 residues in the CDR3. V dropped 7 bases and J dropped 14 bases, with 21 bases sitting between them. CDR1 SGHTA and CDR2 FQGNSA come from the germline V gene. CDR3 region: CASKGDLGAYEFF. The CDR3 DNA sequence: TGTGCCAGCAAAGGTGACCTTGGGGCGTATGAGTTCTTC.

This clone came up once. The chain employs TRBV28 and TRBJ1-3, with D unclear. Trimming removed 7 bases at V and 7 bases at J, with 14 bases between. Germline CDR1 is MDHEN and CDR2 is SYDVKM. This CDR3 is 13 amino acids long. Here the CDR3 DNA reads TGTGCCAGCACCCTTCAGGCAAGGAACACCATATATTTT. Translated, it gives CASTLQARNTIYF. Combining the CDR3 with reference TRBV28 and TRBJ1-3 gives the whole variable domain DVKVTQSSRYLVKRTGEKVFLECVQDMDHENMFWYRQDPGLGLRLIYFSYDVKMKEKGDIPEGYSVSREKKERFSLILESASTNQTSMYLCASTLQARNTIYFGEGSWLTVV.

The rearrangement uses TRBV3-1 (or the pseudogene TRBV3-2) and TRBJ2-1, with 10 bases matching TRBD2. Germline V gene data show CDR1 as LGHDT and CDR2 as YNNKEL (reference sequence). Germline trimming cut 5 bases from V and 6 bases from J; bases unmatched to any gene: 13. The CDR3 extends over 17 amino acids. The CDR3, as DNA: TGTGCCAGCAGCGACCTATTTGAGCGGGGGGGCCTCAATGAGCAGTTCTTC. Protein sequence: CASSDLFERGGLNEQFF.

The chain carries TRBV28 and TRBJ2-2, with TRBD1 matching 8 bases. The V segment lost 7 bases and the J segment 5 bases; nucleotides outside the gene matches: 9. The CDR3 is 15 residues long. Germline V gene lookup returns CDR1 MDHEN and CDR2 SYDVKM. The CDR3 here is CASTRTGTFTGELFF. The DNA for the CDR3 is TGTGCCAGCACCCGGACAGGGACATTTACCGGGGAGCTGTTTTTT.

V gene TRBV5-1 combines with J gene TRBJ2-5; possible D gene TRBD2, 6 bases. Germline values: CDR1 SGHRS, CDR2 YFSETQ. The CDR3 sequence is 15 residues long. V was shortened by 4 bases and J by 5 bases, with 18 bases between the two germline ends. The CDR3 bases are TGCGCCAGCAGCACCAGCCCCGGGAGAGGGGAGACCCAGTACTTC. It encodes CASSTSPGRGETQYF.